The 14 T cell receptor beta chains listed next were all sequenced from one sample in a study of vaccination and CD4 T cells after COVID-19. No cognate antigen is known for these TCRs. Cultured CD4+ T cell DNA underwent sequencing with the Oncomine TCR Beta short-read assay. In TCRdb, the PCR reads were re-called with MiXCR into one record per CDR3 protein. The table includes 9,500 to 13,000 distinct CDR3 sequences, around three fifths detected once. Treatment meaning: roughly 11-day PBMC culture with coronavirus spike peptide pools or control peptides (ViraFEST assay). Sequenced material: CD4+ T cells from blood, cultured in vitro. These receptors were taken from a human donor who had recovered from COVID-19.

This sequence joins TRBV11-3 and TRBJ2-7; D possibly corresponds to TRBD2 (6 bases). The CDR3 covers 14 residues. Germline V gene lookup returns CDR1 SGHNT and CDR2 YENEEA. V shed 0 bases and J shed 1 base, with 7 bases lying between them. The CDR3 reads CASSLERGSYEQYF. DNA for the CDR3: TGTGCCAGCAGCTTAGAGCGGGGTTCCTACGAGCAGTACTTC.

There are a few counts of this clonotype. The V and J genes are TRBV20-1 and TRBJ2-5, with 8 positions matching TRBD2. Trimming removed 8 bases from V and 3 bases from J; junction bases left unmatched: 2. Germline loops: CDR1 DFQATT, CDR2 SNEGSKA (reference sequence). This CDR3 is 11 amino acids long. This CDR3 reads CSTGGEETQYF. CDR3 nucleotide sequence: TGCAGTACGGGAGGGGAAGAGACCCAGTACTTC.

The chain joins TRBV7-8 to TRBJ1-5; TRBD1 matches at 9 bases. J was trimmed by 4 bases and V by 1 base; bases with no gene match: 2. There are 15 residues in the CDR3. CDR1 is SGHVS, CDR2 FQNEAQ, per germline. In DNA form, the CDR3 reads TGTGCCAGCAGCTTAGGGGGGACAGGGAATCAGCCCCAGCATTTT. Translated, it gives CASSLGGTGNQPQHF.

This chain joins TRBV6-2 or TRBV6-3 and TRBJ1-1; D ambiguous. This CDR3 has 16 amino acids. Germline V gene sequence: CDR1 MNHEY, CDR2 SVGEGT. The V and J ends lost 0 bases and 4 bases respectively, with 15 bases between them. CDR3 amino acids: CASSYSGRERGTEAFF. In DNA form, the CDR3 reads TGTGCCAGCAGTTACTCGGGCCGAGAACGGGGCACTGAAGCTTTCTTT.

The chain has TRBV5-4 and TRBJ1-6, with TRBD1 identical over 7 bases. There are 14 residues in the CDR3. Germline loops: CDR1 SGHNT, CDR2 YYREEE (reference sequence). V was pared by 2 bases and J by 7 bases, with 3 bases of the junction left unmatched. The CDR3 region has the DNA TGTGCCAGCAGCTTAACAGGGGTGAATTCACCCCTCCACTTT. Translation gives CASSLTGVNSPLHF.

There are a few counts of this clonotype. CDR3 region: CASSVRPETQYF. For the CDR3, the DNA is TGTGCCAGCAGTGTCCGCCCGGAGACCCAGTACTTC. The chain couples TRBV2 to TRBJ2-5, with D unclear. Germline-derived CDR1 and CDR2 are SNHLY and FYNNEI. The CDR3 has 12 residues. Trimming removed 4 bases from V and 5 bases from J, with 8 bases in between.

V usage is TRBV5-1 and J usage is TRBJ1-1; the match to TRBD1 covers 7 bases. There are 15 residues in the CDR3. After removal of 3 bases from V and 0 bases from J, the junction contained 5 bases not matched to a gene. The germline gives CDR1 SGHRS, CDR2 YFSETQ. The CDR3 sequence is CASSWTGNMNTEAFF. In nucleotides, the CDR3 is TGCGCCAGCAGCTGGACAGGAAATATGAACACTGAAGCTTTCTTT.

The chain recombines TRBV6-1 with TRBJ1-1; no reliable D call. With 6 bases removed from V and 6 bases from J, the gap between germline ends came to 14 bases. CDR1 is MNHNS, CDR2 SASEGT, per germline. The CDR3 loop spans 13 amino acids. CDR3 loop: CASSPTSVAEAFF. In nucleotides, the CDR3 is TGTGCCAGCAGCCCTACGTCGGTAGCTGAAGCTTTCTTT.

In nucleotides, the CDR3 is TGTGCCAGCAGTGGAGGTAACACTGAAGCTTTCTTT. It encodes CASSGGNTEAFF. The gene calls are TRBV2 and TRBJ1-1; D call uncertain. Trimming shortened V by 4 bases and J by 2 bases, and 5 bases separated the two germline ends. Per germline, CDR1 SNHLY and CDR2 FYNNEI. CDR3 length equals 12 residues.

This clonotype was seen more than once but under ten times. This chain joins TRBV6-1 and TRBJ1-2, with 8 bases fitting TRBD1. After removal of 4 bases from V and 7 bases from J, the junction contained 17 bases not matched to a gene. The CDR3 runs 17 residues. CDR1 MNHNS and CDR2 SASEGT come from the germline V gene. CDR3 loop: CASSAPTGQGISSGYTF. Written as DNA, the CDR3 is TGTGCCAGCAGTGCACCTACCGGACAGGGAATTTCGAGTGGCTACACCTTC.

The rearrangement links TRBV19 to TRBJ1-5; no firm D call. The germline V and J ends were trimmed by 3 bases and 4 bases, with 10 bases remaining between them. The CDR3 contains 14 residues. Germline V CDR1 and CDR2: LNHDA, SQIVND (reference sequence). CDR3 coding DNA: TGTGCCAGTAGTATTTGGGGATCAAATCAGCCCCAGCATTTT. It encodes CASSIWGSNQPQHF. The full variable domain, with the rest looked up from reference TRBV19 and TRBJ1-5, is DGGITQSPKYLFRKEGQNVTLSCEQNLNHDAMYWYRQDPGQGLRLIYYSQIVNDFQKGDIAEGYSVSREKKESFPLTVTSAQKNPTAFYLCASSIWGSNQPQHFGDGTRLSIL.

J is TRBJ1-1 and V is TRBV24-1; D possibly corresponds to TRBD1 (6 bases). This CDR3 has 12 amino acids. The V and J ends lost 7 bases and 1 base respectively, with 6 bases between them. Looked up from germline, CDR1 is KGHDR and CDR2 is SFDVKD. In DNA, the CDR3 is TGTGCCACCAGACAGGGGAACACTGAAGCTTTCTTT. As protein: CATRQGNTEAFF.

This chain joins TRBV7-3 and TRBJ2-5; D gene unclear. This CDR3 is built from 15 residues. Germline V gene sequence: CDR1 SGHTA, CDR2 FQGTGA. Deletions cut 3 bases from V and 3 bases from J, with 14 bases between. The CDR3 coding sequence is TGTGCCAGCAGCTTGACCCCCGCCCCGGAAGAGACCCAGTACTTC. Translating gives CASSLTPAPEETQYF.

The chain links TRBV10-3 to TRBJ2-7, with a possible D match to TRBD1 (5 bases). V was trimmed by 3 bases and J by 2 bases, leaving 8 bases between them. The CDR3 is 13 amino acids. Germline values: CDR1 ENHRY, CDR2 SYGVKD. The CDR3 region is CAISEGVTYEQYF. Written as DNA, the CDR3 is TGTGCCATCAGTGAAGGGGTAACCTACGAGCAGTACTTC.